Below, 25 T cell receptor beta chains from the same sample are listed, as sequenced in a study of molecular identifiers for immune sequencing clone quantification. TCRdb reprocessed the PCR reads via MiXCR and lists one record per CDR3 protein. This table holds about 330,000 distinct CDR3 sequences, about 23% found once. Sequenced sample: naive CD8+ T cells from blood, with Jurkat cell RNA spiked in. As to subset: FACS-sorted CD8+CD4-CCR7+CD45RA+ naive T cells. Receptor source: a human donor in good health. Some libraries in this study had Jurkat cell RNA spiked in.

This clonotype came up many times. This sequence joins TRBV13 and TRBJ2-3, with 9 bases identical to TRBD2. Germline loops: CDR1 PRHDT, CDR2 FYEKMQ (reference sequence). The CDR3 is 15 amino acids. V lost 5 bases to trimming and J lost 4 bases; unmatched junction nucleotides: 7. The CDR3 protein is CASSRTSAYPDTQYF. In nucleotides, the CDR3 is TGTGCCAGCAGCCGGACTAGCGCCTACCCAGATACGCAGTATTTT. The full variable domain, rest sourced from reference TRBV13 and TRBJ2-3, is AAGVIQSPRHLIKEKRETATLKCYPIPRHDTVYWYQQGPGQDPQFLISFYEKMQSDKGSIPDRFSAQQFSDYHSELNMSSLELGDSALYFCASSRTSAYPDTQYFGPGTRLTVL.

This clonotype came up a few times. V usage is TRBV20-1 and J usage is TRBJ2-7, with 10 bases identical to TRBD1. Germline V gene lookup returns CDR1 DFQATT and CDR2 SNEGSKA (reference sequence). Trimming took 6 bases from V and 3 from J; bases not matched to a gene: 11. The CDR3 is 15 residues long. CDR3 bases: TGCAGTGCCCCGGGACAGGGGACCGTTTTCTACGAGCAGTACTTC. Amino acid sequence: CSAPGQGTVFYEQYF.

Concerning this clonotype: This may arise from a read error, as a much more abundant clone is one base away. The CDR3 does not end in the conserved phenylalanine or tryptophan, so this is likely a read error. V usage is TRBV7-6 and J usage is TRBJ2-5, with TRBD2 as a possible D gene (5 bases). From germline, CDR1 is SGHVS and CDR2 FNYEAQ. This CDR3 has 13 amino acids. V was shortened by 5 bases and J by 4 bases, with 11 bases between the two germline ends. CDR3: CASSPSAGETQYS. The DNA of the CDR3 is TGTGCCAGCAGCCCTAGTGCGGGAGAGACCCAGTACTCC.

About this clonotype: One end of the junction varies from germline; a read error may be responsible. The V call is TRBV7-2, the J call TRBJ2-6; D possibly matches TRBD1 or TRBD2 (6 bases each). In germline, CDR1 is SGHTA, CDR2 FQGNSA. This CDR3 has 17 amino acids. CDR3 in DNA: TGTGCCAGCAGCTTACAGGGGCGGGAAACTGGGGCCAACGTCCAGACTTTC. Translation gives CASSLQGRETGANVQTF.

For this clonotype: Given a much more abundant clone one base away, this may be a read error. This rearrangement joins TRBV5-6 to TRBJ2-7, with 12 bases fitting TRBD2. CDR3 length equals 16 residues. Germline V gene sequence: CDR1 SGHDT, CDR2 YYEEEE. The J segment lost 5 bases and the V segment lost 0 bases, leaving 6 bases of the junction unmatched. The CDR3 protein is CASSLGLAGARHEQYF. CDR3 in DNA: TGTGCCAGCAGCTTGGGACTAGCGGGAGCTCGGCACGAGCAGTACTTC.

This clonotype was found a few times. The rearrangement links TRBV14 to TRBJ2-7; unclear D gene. This CDR3 has 16 amino acids. Trimming pared 1 base from V and 4 bases from J, leaving 17 bases between. CDR1 is SGHDN and CDR2 is FVKESK in the germline V gene. CDR3 protein: CASSQVGTEEKYEQYF. The DNA of the CDR3 is TGTGCCAGCAGCCAAGTGGGTACAGAGGAAAAGTACGAGCAGTACTTC.

This clonotype was picked up a small number of times. The chain carries TRBV15 and TRBJ1-2; no definite D call. V lost 5 bases, J lost 1 base, and 17 bases lay in between. From germline, CDR1 is LNHNV and CDR2 YYDKDF (reference sequence). The length of the CDR3 is 16 residues. The CDR3 loop is CATSQDARQFNYGYTF. CDR3 in DNA: TGTGCCACCAGCCAAGATGCTAGACAATTTAACTATGGCTACACCTTC.

A note on this clonotype: No conserved phenylalanine or tryptophan is present at the end of the CDR3, so a read error is the likely explanation. V usage is TRBV7-6 and J usage is TRBJ2-5; no firm D call. Looked up from germline, CDR1 is SGHVS and CDR2 is FNYEAQ. Trimming removed 1 base at V and 0 bases at J, with 12 bases between. This CDR3 is 16 amino acids long. The chain's CDR3 is CASSLESPTYQETQYL. For the CDR3, the DNA is TGTGCCAGCAGCTTAGAAAGTCCAACCTACCAAGAGACCCAGTACCTC.

On this clonotype: One end of the junction varies from germline; a read error may be responsible. The chain links TRBV6-6 to TRBJ2-1, with D tentatively TRBD2 (5 bases). CDR3 length: 16 residues. The V gene's germline CDR1 is MNHNY and CDR2 SVGAGI (reference sequence). CDR3 coding DNA: TGTGCCGGCAGTCCCCACCGACGGGACTCCTACAATGAGCAGTTCTTC. Its translation: CAGSPHRRDSYNEQFF.

The CDR3 sequence: CASSPGTGGRDEQYF. The DNA for the CDR3 is TGTGCCAGCAGTCCCGGGACAGGGGGCCGGGACGAGCAGTACTTC. The chain links TRBV12-3 or TRBV12-4 to TRBJ2-7; 12 bases fit TRBD1. The CDR3 runs 15 residues. V lost 5 bases and J lost 5; bases outside the gene matches: 7.

In its sample, this clonotype was seen many times. The chain joins TRBV24-1 to TRBJ2-7, with no clear D. This CDR3 spans 11 amino acids. CDR1 is KGHDR and CDR2 is SFDVKD in the germline V gene. V lost 2 bases, J lost 7 bases, and 5 bases lay in between. CDR3: CATSDSREQYF. In DNA form, the CDR3 reads TGTGCCACCAGTGATTCTCGGGAGCAGTACTTC.

The V and J genes are TRBV15 and TRBJ2-1, with D perhaps TRBD2 (5 bases). Trimming stripped 4 bases from V and 8 bases from J, with 12 bases between. Germline V lookup: CDR1 LNHNV, CDR2 YYDKDF (reference sequence). The CDR3 covers 13 residues. The DNA of the CDR3 is TGTGCCACCAGCACTGAAGCGGTCGATGAGCAGTTCTTC. Translation gives CATSTEAVDEQFF.

This clonotype was observed a few times. The genes are TRBV5-5 and TRBJ1-1, with TRBD1 as a possible D gene (5 bases). The CDR3 sequence is 16 residues long. The V gene's germline CDR1 is SGHKS and CDR2 YYEKEE (reference sequence). V was cut by 2 bases and J by 0 bases, with 14 bases left in between. The CDR3 nucleotides read TGTGCCAGCAGCTTAGCGGGAAGGGGCATGAACACTGAAGCTTTCTTT. This sequence encodes CASSLAGRGMNTEAFF.

At least ten counts were recorded for this clonotype. The rearrangement joins TRBV12-3 or TRBV12-4 to TRBJ2-1; D possibly corresponds to TRBD1 (5 bases). V shed 7 bases and J shed 5 bases, with 15 bases lying between them. The CDR3 runs to 14 residues. CDR3 in DNA: TGTGCCAGCAATTGGGAAGGGGTGGACAATGAGCAGTTCTTC. It yields the protein CASNWEGVDNEQFF.

A few counts support this clonotype. Possible read error: a much larger clone is one base away. This rearrangement joins TRBV7-2 to TRBJ2-7; tentative D call: TRBD2 (6 bases). The CDR3 is 17 amino acids. Trimming took 5 bases from V and 7 from J, leaving 27 bases between them. CDR1 SGHTA and CDR2 FQGNSA come from the germline V gene. CDR3 DNA: TGTGCCAGCAGCCCCCGACCGGGAGTCCCTCCCCCCTGGGAGCAGTACTTC. As protein: CASSPRPGVPPPWEQYF.

As to this clonotype: A read error is possible here, since a much larger clone lies one base away. The chain joins TRBV7-2 to TRBJ2-7; 8 bases fit TRBD1. V lost 3 bases and J lost 3; bases outside the gene matches: 7. The CDR3 is 15 amino acids. Germline V gene lookup returns CDR1 SGHTA and CDR2 FQGNSA. CDR3 amino acids: CASSFALGTGYEQYF. CDR3 DNA sequence: TGTGCCAGCAGCTTCGCGCTCGGGACAGGCTACGAGCAGTACTTC. Using reference TRBV7-2 and TRBJ2-7 for the parts outside the CDR3, the full variable domain is GAGVSQSPSNKVTEKGKDVELRCDPISGHTALYWYRQSLGQGLEFLIYFQGNSAPDKSGLPSDRFSAERTGGSVSTLTIQRTQQEDSAVYLCASSFALGTGYEQYFGPGTRLTVT.

The chain links TRBV11-2 to TRBJ2-1, with 7 bases aligning to TRBD2. The J segment lost 15 bases and the V segment lost 5 bases, leaving 10 bases of the junction unmatched. This CDR3 spans 12 amino acids. Germline V gives CDR1 SGHAT, CDR2 FQNNGV. CDR3 nucleotides: TGTGCCAGCAGCCCGACCCCGGCGGGAGTGTTCTTC. Amino acid sequence: CASSPTPAGVFF.

This clonotype was seen repeatedly, ten times or more. The V and J genes are TRBV28 and TRBJ2-7; TRBD2 matches at 13 bases. The CDR3 is made up of 16 amino acids. With 5 bases clipped from V and 4 bases from J, the junction kept 8 bases outside the gene matches. Looked up from germline, CDR1 is MDHEN and CDR2 is SYDVKM. The CDR3 sequence is CASSARTSGSVYEQYF. In DNA, the CDR3 is TGTGCCAGCAGTGCCCGGACTAGCGGGAGTGTGTACGAGCAGTACTTC.

The chain recombines TRBV6-5 with TRBJ2-7; 7 bases map to TRBD2. CDR3 length: 14 amino acids. After removal of 8 bases from V and 3 bases from J, the junction contained 10 bases not matched to a gene. The germline V gene encodes CDR1 MNHEY and CDR2 SVGAGI. CDR3 DNA: TGTGCCAGCGGCGGGAGCGGAGCGAACTACGAGCAGTACTTC. Amino acid sequence: CASGGSGANYEQYF.

About this clonotype itself: One end of the junction fails to match germline, which may point to a read error. CDR3: CATSRAPGQQNCGYTF. The CDR3 nucleotides read TGTGCCACCAGCAGAGCACCGGGACAGCAAAACTGTGGCTACACCTTC. The chain links TRBV15 to TRBJ1-2; TRBD1 aligns across 7 bases. The CDR3 spans 16 residues. Germline CDR1 LNHNV, CDR2 YYDKDF (reference sequence).

The DNA of the CDR3 is TGTGCTAGTGGTGACACTTTAGATACGCAGTATTTT. It codes for CASGDTLDTQYF. The rearrangement joins TRBV12-5 to TRBJ2-3; D unclear. CDR1 and CDR2 from the germline V gene are LGHNT and FRNRAP. This CDR3 spans 12 amino acids. The V gene lost 5 bases and the J gene lost 5 bases, with 8 bases spanning the gap.

The chain carries TRBV6-6 and TRBJ1-1, with D perhaps TRBD1 (6 bases). CDR1 is MNHNY and CDR2 is SVGAGI in the germline V gene (reference sequence). The CDR3 covers 13 residues. V was shortened by 1 base and J by 6 bases, with 9 bases between the two germline ends. CDR3 nucleotide sequence: TGTGCCAGCAGTTACTACGGGGGCCCTGAAGCTTTCTTT. Translating it yields CASSYYGGPEAFF.

The DNA of the CDR3 is TGTGCCAGCAGCTCCAACAACAGGCTCTCTGGAAACACCATATATTTT. It specifies CASSSNNRLSGNTIYF. This rearrangement joins TRBV7-9 to TRBJ1-3; TRBD1 is a possible D gene (5 bases). Trimming cost V 4 bases and J 0 bases, with 13 bases left between them. From germline, CDR1 is SEHNR and CDR2 FQNEAQ (reference sequence). The CDR3 loop spans 16 amino acids.

The chain carries TRBV19 and TRBJ2-2, with a weak D call TRBD1 (6 bases). Germline V gene lookup returns CDR1 LNHDA and CDR2 SQIVND (reference sequence). The V end lost 5 bases, the J end lost 4 bases, and 17 bases lay between the germline ends. The CDR3 consists of 16 residues. The CDR3 DNA sequence: TGTGCCAGTAGTGATTCCGGGACAAGACTCACCGGGGAGCTGTTTTTT. This translates into CASSDSGTRLTGELFF.

The genes are TRBV5-6 and TRBJ1-2; 8 bases fit TRBD1. CDR3 length equals 15 residues. Germline lookup yields CDR1 SGHDT and CDR2 YYEEEE. The ends lost 3 bases at V and 3 bases at J; junction bases unmatched: 7. The CDR3 here is CASSSGTGAHYGYTF. The CDR3 bases are TGTGCCAGCAGCTCCGGGACAGGTGCTCACTATGGCTACACCTTC. Full variable domain (rest looked up from reference TRBV5-6 and TRBJ1-2): DAGVTQSPTHLIKTRGQQVTLRCSPKSGHDTVSWYQQALGQGPQFIFQYYEEEERQRGNFPDRFSGHQFPNYSSELNVNALLLGDSALYLCASSSGTGAHYGYTFGSGTRLTVV.